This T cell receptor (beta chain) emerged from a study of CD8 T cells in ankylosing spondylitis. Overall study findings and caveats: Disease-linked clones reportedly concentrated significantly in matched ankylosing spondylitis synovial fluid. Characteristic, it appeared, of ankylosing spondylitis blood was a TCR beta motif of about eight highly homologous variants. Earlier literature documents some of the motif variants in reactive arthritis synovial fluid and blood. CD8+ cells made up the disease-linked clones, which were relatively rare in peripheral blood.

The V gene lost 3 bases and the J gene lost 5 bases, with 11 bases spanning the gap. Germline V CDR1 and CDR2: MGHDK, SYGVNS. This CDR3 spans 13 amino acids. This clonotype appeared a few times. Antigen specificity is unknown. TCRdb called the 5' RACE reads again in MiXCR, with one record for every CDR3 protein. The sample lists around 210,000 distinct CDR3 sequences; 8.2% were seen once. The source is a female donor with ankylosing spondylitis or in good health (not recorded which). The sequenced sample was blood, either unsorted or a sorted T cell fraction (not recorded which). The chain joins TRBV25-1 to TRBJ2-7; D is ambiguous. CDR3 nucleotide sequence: TGTGCCAGCAGTGATACTCTAGTCCACGAGCAGTACTTC. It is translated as CASSDTLVHEQYF.